This TCR beta chain was retrieved from a study of identical twins. This clonotype was seen only a few times. What it binds is unknown. Template switching (which added a universal primer site) was used, and cDNA carried unique molecular identifiers. From the 5' RACE reads, TCRdb called clonotypes with MiXCR, one entry per CDR3 protein. The table records about 240,000 distinct CDR3 sequences, roughly an eighth of them present only once. This CDR3 contains 15 residues. Per germline, CDR1 ENHRY and CDR2 SYGVKD. With 6 bases removed from V and 2 bases from J, the gap between germline ends came to 15 bases. General study findings and limits: Fewer insertions were carried by abundant cord blood beta clonotypes, but none was seen in memory repertoires.

These data were also filed under a second study, of yellow fever vaccine responses in identical twins.

This chain connects TRBV10-3 to TRBJ2-3; possibly TRBD2 for D (6 bases). This TCR was recovered from a woman aged 18-29 years in good health. What was sequenced was memory (CD45RO+) T cells sorted from blood. In DNA, the CDR3 is TGTGCCATCAGGGGGGAGGCTGGACCCACAGATACGCAGTATTTT. Translated: CAIRGEAGPTDTQYF.